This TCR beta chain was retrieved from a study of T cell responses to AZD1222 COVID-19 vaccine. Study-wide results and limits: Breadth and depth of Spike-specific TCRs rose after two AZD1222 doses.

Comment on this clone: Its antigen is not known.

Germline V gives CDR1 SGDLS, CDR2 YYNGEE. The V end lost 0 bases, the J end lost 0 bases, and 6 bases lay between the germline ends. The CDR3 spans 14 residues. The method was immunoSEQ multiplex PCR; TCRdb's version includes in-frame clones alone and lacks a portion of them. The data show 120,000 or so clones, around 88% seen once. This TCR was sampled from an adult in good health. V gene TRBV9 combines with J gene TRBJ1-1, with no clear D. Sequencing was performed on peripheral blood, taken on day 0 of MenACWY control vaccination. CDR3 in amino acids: CASSVGSLNTEAFF. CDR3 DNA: TGTGCCAGCAGCGTAGGGAGCCTGAACACTGAAGCTTTCTTT.